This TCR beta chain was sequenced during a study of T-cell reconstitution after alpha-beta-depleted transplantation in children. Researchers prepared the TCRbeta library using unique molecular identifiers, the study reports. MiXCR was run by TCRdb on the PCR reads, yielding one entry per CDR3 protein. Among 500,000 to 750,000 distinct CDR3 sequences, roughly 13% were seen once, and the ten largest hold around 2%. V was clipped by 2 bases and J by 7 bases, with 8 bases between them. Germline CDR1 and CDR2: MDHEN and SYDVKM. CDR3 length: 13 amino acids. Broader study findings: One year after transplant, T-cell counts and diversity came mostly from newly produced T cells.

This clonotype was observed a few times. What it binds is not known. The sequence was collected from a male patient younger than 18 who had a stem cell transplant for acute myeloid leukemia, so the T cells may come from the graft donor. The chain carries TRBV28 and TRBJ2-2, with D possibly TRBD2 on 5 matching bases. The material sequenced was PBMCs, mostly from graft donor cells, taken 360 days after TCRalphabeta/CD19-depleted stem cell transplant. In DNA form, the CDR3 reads TGTGCCAGCAGTTTAACCGGGGTCGGGGAGCTGTTTTTT. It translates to CASSLTGVGELFF.